The 31 T cell receptor beta chains reported below all come from one sample, sequenced in a study of OX40 agonist ivuxolimab in advanced cancers. Profiling relied on immunoSEQ multiplex PCR, and the TCRdb table lists in-frame clones only, not all of them. This sample carries some 100,000 clones, around 90% of them seen once, and the ten largest clones take roughly 0.79%. Material: CD4+ or CD8+ T cells sorted from blood, obtained in a trial of the OX40 agonist ivuxolimab. These receptor sequences come from an adult with an advanced solid tumor such as melanoma, head and neck, liver or kidney cancer.

The J gene is TRBJ1-5, the V gene TRBV28; TRBD1 aligns across 9 bases. The CDR3 extends over 15 amino acids. Germline lookup yields CDR1 MDHEN and CDR2 SYDVKM. J was trimmed by 6 bases and V by 6 bases; bases with no gene match: 9. CDR3: CASRLPGQGFQPQHF. Written as DNA, the CDR3 is TGTGCCAGCAGGTTACCGGGACAGGGCTTTCAGCCCCAGCATTTT.

The rearrangement joins TRBV7-2 to TRBJ2-5; 7 positions match TRBD2. This CDR3 has 14 residues. J gave up 9 bases and V 6 bases, and 13 bases lay outside the gene matches. Germline CDR1 and CDR2: SGHTA and FQGNSA. The CDR3 DNA follows: TGTGCCAGCAGGGAAAATCCGGGAGCGGGGTCCCAGTACTTC. This encodes CASRENPGAGSQYF. Drawing the rest from reference TRBV7-2 and TRBJ2-5, the complete variable domain is GAGVSQSPSNKVTEKGKDVELRCDPISGHTALYWYRQSLGQGLEFLIYFQGNSAPDKSGLPSDRFSAERTGGSVSTLTIQRTQQEDSAVYLCASRENPGAGSQYFGPGTRLLVL.

This chain links TRBV30 with TRBJ2-7; D not certain. Trimming pared 1 base from V and 7 bases from J, leaving 11 bases between. Germline CDR1 and CDR2: GTSNPN and SVGIG (reference sequence). CDR3 length: 12 amino acids. The chain's CDR3 is CAWSGGTREQYF. CDR3 bases: TGTGCCTGGAGTGGGGGAACGCGGGAGCAGTACTTC. The full variable domain, completed using reference TRBV30 and TRBJ2-7, is SQTIHQWPATLVQPVGSPLSLECTVEGTSNPNLYWYRQAAGRGLQLLFYSVGIGQISSEVPQNLSASRPQDRQFILSSKKLLLSDSGFYLCAWSGGTREQYFGPGTRLTVT.

This clone was counted a single time. The V gene is TRBV10-3, the J gene TRBJ1-3, with 8 positions matching TRBD1. Trimming cost V 6 bases and J 4 bases; bases outside gene matches: 5. The germline V gene encodes CDR1 ENHRY and CDR2 SYGVKD. The CDR3 is 14 residues long. CDR3 DNA: TGTGCCATCAGACAGGGGGTAGACGGAAACACCATATATTTT. It yields the protein CAIRQGVDGNTIYF.

As to this clone: The sample has other DNA sequences that encode this CDR3 too. The J gene is TRBJ2-7, the V gene TRBV11-3, with D possibly matching TRBD1 (6 bases). Germline loops: CDR1 SGHNT, CDR2 YENEEA. V was shortened by 1 base and J by 1 base, with 8 bases between the two germline ends. The CDR3 has 14 residues. The CDR3 nucleotides read TGTGCCAGCAGCTTAGGCAGGGGATCCTACGAGCAGTACTTC. This translates into CASSLGRGSYEQYF. The variable domain in full, with the rest retrieved from reference TRBV11-3 and TRBJ2-7, is EAGVVQSPRYKIIEKKQPVAFWCNPISGHNTLYWYLQNLGQGPELLIRYENEEAVDDSQLPKDRFSAERLKGVDSTLKIQPAELGDSAVYLCASSLGRGSYEQYFGPGTRLTVT.

The chain has TRBV6-1 and TRBJ1-2; possible D gene TRBD1, 6 bases. The CDR3 runs to 15 residues. V was clipped by 1 base and J by 2 bases, with 11 bases between them. Germline V gene data show CDR1 as MNHNS and CDR2 as SASEGT. CDR3 DNA sequence: TGTGCCAGCAGTGAAGGGGGGGCAACAAACTATGGCTACACCTTC. Amino acids: CASSEGGATNYGYTF.

The rearrangement links TRBV28 to TRBJ1-2; D possibly corresponds to TRBD1 (6 bases). CDR1 is MDHEN, CDR2 SYDVKM, per germline. The CDR3 contains 12 residues. V lost 3 bases, J lost 8 bases, and 10 bases lay in between. The CDR3 loop is CASSLIGGGYTF. The CDR3 bases are TGTGCCAGCAGTTTGATCGGGGGCGGCTACACCTTC.

The chain uses TRBV4-3 and TRBJ2-5, with 7 bases matching TRBD1. CDR3 length: 15 amino acids. The germline gives CDR1 LGHNA, CDR2 YSLEER. The J segment lost 2 bases and the V segment lost 0 bases, leaving 3 bases of the junction unmatched. Here the CDR3 reads CASSQELGQQETQYF. As DNA, the CDR3 is TGCGCCAGCAGCCAAGAGTTGGGACAGCAAGAGACCCAGTACTTC.

This clone was recorded once. This CDR3 is CASKNSPNEKLFF. In nucleotides, the CDR3 is TGTGCCAGCAAAAACAGCCCTAATGAAAAACTGTTTTTT. This chain links TRBV2 with TRBJ1-4, with no clear D. The V end lost 7 bases, the J end lost 3 bases, and 9 bases lay between the germline ends. Germline CDR1 reads SNHLY; CDR2 reads FYNNEI. CDR3 length: 13 amino acids.

The genes are TRBV19 and TRBJ2-3, with D tentatively TRBD1 (5 bases). The V gene's germline CDR1 is LNHDA and CDR2 SQIVND (reference sequence). The CDR3 spans 15 residues. With 1 base removed from V and 1 base from J, the gap between germline ends came to 9 bases. This CDR3 is CASSIVDSRTDTQYF. The CDR3 coding sequence is TGTGCCAGTAGTATAGTCGACAGCCGCACAGATACGCAGTATTTT.

This chain uses TRBV30 with TRBJ1-6; D possibly corresponds to TRBD1 (5 bases). There are 12 residues in the CDR3. The V and J ends lost 7 bases and 9 bases respectively, with 13 bases between them. Germline-derived CDR1 and CDR2 are GTSNPN and SVGIG (reference sequence). The CDR3 here is CASQRGGSPLHF. DNA for the CDR3: TGTGCCTCCCAAAGGGGTGGTTCACCCCTCCACTTT.

The CDR3 DNA sequence: TGTGCCAGTCAGGGACCCCTGAGCACAGATACGCAGTATTTT. Translating gives CASQGPLSTDTQYF. This chain connects TRBV9 to TRBJ2-3, with D perhaps being TRBD1 or TRBD2 (5 bases each). The CDR3 extends over 14 amino acids. The germline V gene has CDR1 SGDLS and CDR2 YYNGEE. The V and J ends lost 8 bases and 0 bases respectively, with 13 bases between them.

The chain combines TRBV4-3 with TRBJ1-3; D uncertain. Deletions cut 1 base from V and 2 bases from J, with 9 bases between. This CDR3 has 15 residues. Looked up from germline, CDR1 is LGHNA and CDR2 is YSLEER. CDR3 DNA: TGCGCCAGCAGCCAAGTTATCGGGGCTGGAAACACCATATATTTT. Translated: CASSQVIGAGNTIYF.

The CDR3 sequence is CASSYSGTAFQETQYF. CDR3 bases: TGTGCCAGCAGTTACTCCGGGACAGCATTTCAAGAGACCCAGTACTTC. V and J are TRBV6-5 and TRBJ2-5, with 7 nucleotides matching TRBD1. CDR3 size: 16 residues. Germline values: CDR1 MNHEY, CDR2 SVGAGI. The V segment lost 0 bases and the J segment 2 bases; nucleotides outside the gene matches: 6.

The gene calls are TRBV30 and TRBJ2-3, with D perhaps TRBD1 (5 bases). V was shortened by 0 bases and J by 3 bases, with 7 bases between the two germline ends. The germline V gene encodes CDR1 GTSNPN and CDR2 SVGIG (reference sequence). The CDR3 has 13 amino acids. The CDR3 DNA reads as TGTGCCTGGAGTGTGAAGGGGACAGATACGCAGTATTTT. Translation: CAWSVKGTDTQYF.

This sequence joins TRBV2 and TRBJ1-2; D not certain. V lost 7 bases and J lost 5, with 8 bases in between. The CDR3 loop spans 11 amino acids. Germline loops: CDR1 SNHLY, CDR2 FYNNEI. DNA of the CDR3: TGTGCCAGCACTTCGGGTTATGGCTACACCTTC. Translated, it gives CASTSGYGYTF.

The chain uses TRBV7-9 and TRBJ2-7, with a tentative D call TRBD2 (6 bases). Germline CDR1 is SEHNR and CDR2 is FQNEAQ (reference sequence). CDR3 length equals 14 residues. V gave up 2 bases and J gave up 2 bases, with 10 bases separating them. In DNA form, the CDR3 reads TGTGCCAGCAGCTTATCGGGGGAGGCCTACGAGCAGTACTTC. Translated: CASSLSGEAYEQYF.

The V call is TRBV28, the J call TRBJ2-7, with D perhaps given as TRBD1 or TRBD2 (5 bases each). The CDR3 has 14 amino acids. Trimming removed 6 bases from V and 2 bases from J, with 14 bases in between. From germline, CDR1 is MDHEN and CDR2 SYDVKM. This chain's CDR3 is CASSPGTGTYEQYF. CDR3 sequence (DNA): TGTGCCAGCAGCCCAGGGACGGGAACCTACGAGCAGTACTTC.

The J gene is TRBJ2-7, the V gene TRBV7-9; 11 bases align to TRBD1. The length of the CDR3 is 15 residues. Germline CDR1 SEHNR, CDR2 FQNEAQ (reference sequence). V lost 5 bases, J lost 7 bases, and 10 bases stayed unmatched. Here the CDR3 reads CASSPGQGAPREQYF. The CDR3 DNA is TGTGCCAGCAGCCCAGGACAGGGGGCCCCCCGGGAGCAGTACTTC.

The J gene is TRBJ2-3, the V gene TRBV7-9; no firm D call. V was cut by 6 bases and J by 2 bases, with 12 bases left in between. The CDR3 spans 14 residues. CDR1 and CDR2 (germline): SEHNR, FQNEAQ (reference sequence). CDR3 loop: CASSSPDSTDTQYF. The CDR3, as DNA: TGTGCCAGCAGTTCACCAGACTCCACAGATACGCAGTATTTT.

The chain joins TRBV9 to TRBJ2-2, with D possibly being TRBD1 (6 bases). Germline assignment: CDR1 SGDLS and CDR2 YYNGEE. The CDR3 sequence is 16 residues long. Trimming shortened V by 4 bases and J by 4 bases, and 17 bases separated the two germline ends. CDR3 in amino acids: CASSPLQGSSTGELFF. CDR3 nucleotides: TGTGCCAGCAGCCCTCTTCAGGGGTCGAGCACCGGGGAGCTGTTTTTT.

The V call is TRBV6-5, the J call TRBJ1-3; D is ambiguous. The CDR3 consists of 15 residues. V was pared by 0 bases and J by 0 bases, with 6 bases between. CDR1 MNHEY and CDR2 SVGAGI come from the germline V gene. CDR3 nucleotides: TGTGCCAGCAGTTACTCAGTGAGCTCTGGAAACACCATATATTTT. As protein: CASSYSVSSGNTIYF.

The chain joins TRBV9 to TRBJ2-1; D gene unclear. The germline V gene has CDR1 SGDLS and CDR2 YYNGEE. The V gene lost 0 bases and the J gene lost 4 bases, with 5 bases spanning the gap. The CDR3 covers 13 residues. The CDR3 is CASSVDGYNEQFF. CDR3 in DNA: TGTGCCAGCAGCGTAGATGGGTACAATGAGCAGTTCTTC.

This chain links TRBV5-4 with TRBJ1-2; D is possibly TRBD1 (5 bases). Germline CDR1 reads SGHNT; CDR2 reads YYREEE (reference sequence). Trimming took off 0 bases at V and 7 bases at J, with 13 bases between the two ends. This CDR3 has 14 amino acids. The DNA of the CDR3 is TGTGCCAGCAGCTTGGCGGGGGGAGCATCTGGCTACACCTTC. This gives the protein CASSLAGGASGYTF.

The chain carries TRBV28 and TRBJ1-4; D gene uncertain. The CDR3 covers 17 residues. V dropped 1 base and J dropped 0 bases, with 12 bases sitting between them. CDR1 MDHEN and CDR2 SYDVKM come from the germline V gene. The CDR3 DNA is TGTGCCAGCAGTTTATTGTCAGGACTTGCAACTAATGAAAAACTGTTTTTT. This encodes CASSLLSGLATNEKLFF.

The CDR3 coding sequence is TGCGCCAGCAGCCTATCAGCGAGCGTGATTAGCTCTGGAAACACCATATATTTT. Encoded protein: CASSLSASVISSGNTIYF. The chain joins TRBV4-3 to TRBJ1-3, with unresolved D. The length of the CDR3 is 18 residues. From germline, CDR1 is LGHNA and CDR2 YSLEER. V lost 4 bases to trimming and J lost 0 bases, with 19 bases between them.

This clone is a singleton in its sample. The chain is built from TRBV5-8 and TRBJ1-1; D call uncertain. This CDR3 contains 14 residues. Trimming removed 0 bases from V and 5 bases from J, with 11 bases in between. The germline V gene has CDR1 SGHTS and CDR2 YDEGEE. Written as DNA, the CDR3 is TGTGCCAGCAGCTTGGGGCAGGTTAGGACTGAAGCTTTCTTT. Residues: CASSLGQVRTEAFF.

The chain combines TRBV19 with TRBJ1-6, with 7 bases that match TRBD1. This CDR3 is built from 16 residues. The V segment lost 7 bases and the J segment 7 bases; nucleotides outside the gene matches: 13. Germline V gives CDR1 LNHDA, CDR2 SQIVND (reference sequence). CDR3 sequence reads: CASTERKGGANSPLHF. Here the CDR3 DNA reads TGTGCCAGTACGGAAAGGAAAGGGGGCGCCAATTCACCCCTCCACTTT.

The table lists this clone with a count of one. V is TRBV15 and J is TRBJ2-7, with a possible D match to TRBD1 (5 bases). The CDR3 is 13 residues long. The germline gives CDR1 LNHNV, CDR2 YYDKDF (reference sequence). The V end was cut by 2 bases, the J end by 0 bases, with 5 bases between. CDR3 nucleotide sequence: TGTGCCACCAGCAGAAGGGGCTCCTACGAGCAGTACTTC. Protein: CATSRRGSYEQYF.

This clone was recorded once. This rearrangement joins TRBV19 to TRBJ2-1, with TRBD2 identical over 8 bases. This CDR3 has 15 residues. Per germline, CDR1 LNHDA and CDR2 SQIVND (reference sequence). Losses at the gene ends were 7 bases for V and 1 base for J; bases not matched to a gene: 6. The DNA for the CDR3 is TGTGCCAGTACCGGGGGGGCCGGTTCCTACAATGAGCAGTTCTTC. Translating gives CASTGGAGSYNEQFF.

This clone has only one observation. The chain uses TRBV27 and TRBJ1-1, with D hard to call. Trimming removed 7 bases at V and 4 bases at J, with 13 bases between. This CDR3 contains 13 residues. Germline assignment: CDR1 MNHEY and CDR2 SMNVEV (reference sequence). CDR3 nucleotides: TGTGCCAGCACCTCGAGGCCGGGCACTGAAGCTTTCTTT. Protein: CASTSRPGTEAFF.